Shown below are 22 T cell receptor beta chains from a single sample sequenced in a study of T cell responses to AZD1222 COVID-19 vaccine. The table came from immunoSEQ multiplex PCR; TCRdb's copy has only in-frame clones and leaves some out. The sample includes more than 15,000 clones, over 85% of them seen just once. The material sequenced was peripheral blood, taken 28 days after the second AZD1222 dose. The receptors shown here come from an adult who received the AZD1222 COVID-19 vaccine.

J is TRBJ2-3 and V is TRBV4-1; D is uncertain. CDR3 size: 14 residues. Germline V gives CDR1 MGHRA, CDR2 YSYEKL. Trimming removed 3 bases from V and 4 bases from J, with 11 bases in between. CDR3 in DNA: TGCGCCAGCAGCCACCCCGTCCGCTCAGATACGCAGTATTTT. The encoded protein is CASSHPVRSDTQYF.

V is TRBV12-3 or TRBV12-4 and J is TRBJ1-2, with D maybe TRBD1 (6 bases). The CDR3 is 12 amino acids. V was shortened by 2 bases and J by 7 bases, with 8 bases between the two germline ends. DNA for the CDR3: TGTGCCAGCAGTTTAACAGGGTTTGGCTACACCTTC. Protein: CASSLTGFGYTF.

This chain links TRBV18 with TRBJ2-1, with unresolved D. V lost 5 bases and J lost 7, with 9 bases in between. This CDR3 region has 12 residues. Per the germline V gene, CDR1 is KGHSH and CDR2 is LQKENI. The DNA of the CDR3 is TGTGCCAGCTCAGATGAAAGAAATGAGCAGTTCTTC. It specifies CASSDERNEQFF.

The rearrangement joins TRBV27 to TRBJ1-2, with D possibly TRBD1 on 6 matching bases. Germline CDR1 is MNHEY and CDR2 is SMNVEV (reference sequence). V dropped 5 bases and J dropped 0 bases, with 13 bases sitting between them. This CDR3 has 15 residues. DNA for the CDR3: TGTGCCAGCAGTCGCCGGGACACCTCTAACTATGGCTACACCTTC. It specifies CASSRRDTSNYGYTF.

The V and J genes are TRBV6-5 and TRBJ2-2; D gene unclear. This CDR3 has 13 residues. Trimming took 6 bases from V and 4 from J, leaving 9 bases between them. Germline V lookup: CDR1 MNHEY, CDR2 SVGAGI. The chain's CDR3 is CASRSTPTGELFF. Here the CDR3 DNA reads TGTGCCAGCAGATCCACACCCACCGGGGAGCTGTTTTTT.

V gene TRBV6-5 combines with J gene TRBJ1-5; TRBD1 matches at 7 bases. There are 15 residues in the CDR3. CDR1 MNHEY and CDR2 SVGAGI come from the germline V gene. V trimming: 6 bases; J trimming: 1 base; junction bases outside the gene matches: 6. CDR3 DNA sequence: TGTGCCAGCAGCCGGGACAGAGACAGCAATCAGCCCCAGCATTTT. Protein sequence: CASSRDRDSNQPQHF.

This sequence joins TRBV6-6 and TRBJ1-3, with D hard to call. Trimming shortened V by 5 bases and J by 0 bases, and 11 bases separated the two germline ends. Germline CDR1 is MNHNY and CDR2 is SVGAGI (reference sequence). The CDR3 length is 15 residues. The CDR3 coding sequence is TGTGCCAGCAGTCGTAGGGCCGACTCTGGAAACACCATATATTTT. It specifies CASSRRADSGNTIYF.

The chain joins TRBV10-3 to TRBJ1-2, with D tentatively TRBD1 (6 bases). The ends were cut back, 4 bases at V and 4 bases at J, with 13 bases in the middle. This CDR3 is 14 amino acids long. Germline-derived CDR1 and CDR2 are ENHRY and SYGVKD. CDR3 sequence: CAISAGGASYGYTF. The DNA for the CDR3 is TGTGCCATCAGTGCGGGGGGCGCGAGCTATGGCTACACCTTC.

This clone was detected only once. The rearrangement joins TRBV18 to TRBJ1-5; unclear D gene. V lost 3 bases and J lost 7, with 13 bases in between. Germline assignment: CDR1 KGHSH and CDR2 LQKENI. CDR3 length equals 14 residues. The CDR3 here is CASSPPFEGQPQHF. CDR3 in DNA: TGTGCCAGCTCACCTCCTTTTGAGGGACAGCCCCAGCATTTT. Variable domain in full (rest from reference TRBV18 and TRBJ1-5): NAGVMQNPRHLVRRRGQEARLRCSPMKGHSHVYWYRQLPEEGLKFMVYLQKENIIDESGMPKERFSAEFPKEGPSILRIQQVVRGDSAAYFCASSPPFEGQPQHFGDGTRLSIL.

The chain is built from TRBV28 and TRBJ1-1; TRBD1 aligns across 12 bases. The length of the CDR3 is 16 residues. In germline, CDR1 is MDHEN, CDR2 SYDVKM. J gave up 6 bases and V 2 bases, and 7 bases lay outside the gene matches. As DNA, the CDR3 is TGTGCCAGCAGTTTAATCCTTGGGACAGGGGGCCCTGAAGCTTTCTTT. Translation: CASSLILGTGGPEAFF.

The genes are TRBV27 and TRBJ1-5; a weak D match, TRBD1 (5 bases). Germline CDR1 is MNHEY and CDR2 is SMNVEV (reference sequence). The V end lost 5 bases, the J end lost 7 bases, and 15 bases lay between the germline ends. CDR3 length equals 14 residues. The CDR3 coding sequence is TGTGCCAGCAGTAGTGTCAGGGAGGACCAGCCCCAGCATTTT. It encodes CASSSVREDQPQHF.

The table lists this clone with a count of one. V is TRBV4-2 and J is TRBJ2-7, with D possibly being TRBD2 (5 bases). Trimming removed 1 base at V and 7 bases at J, with 14 bases between. Germline assignment: CDR1 LGHNA and CDR2 YNFKEQ. The CDR3 is made up of 14 amino acids. CDR3 nucleotide sequence: TGTGCCAGCAGCCAAGGGGAGAGGCAGTCTGAGCAGTACTTC. Translation: CASSQGERQSEQYF.

The CDR3 DNA reads TGTGCCAGCAGGACTAGCGGGAGTGAAAATGAGCAGTTCTTC. As protein: CASRTSGSENEQFF. The rearrangement joins TRBV11-2 to TRBJ2-1, with 12 bases fitting TRBD2. The CDR3 extends over 14 amino acids. The ends lost 6 bases at V and 7 bases at J; junction bases unmatched: 4. The V gene's germline CDR1 is SGHAT and CDR2 FQNNGV.

This sequence joins TRBV19 and TRBJ2-3; D is unresolved. V was cut by 6 bases and J by 4 bases, with 5 bases left in between. From germline, CDR1 is LNHDA and CDR2 SQIVND (reference sequence). This CDR3 region has 11 residues. The CDR3 loop is CASSLADTQYF. The CDR3, as DNA: TGTGCCAGTAGCTTAGCAGATACGCAGTATTTT. Drawing the rest from reference TRBV19 and TRBJ2-3, the complete variable domain is DGGITQSPKYLFRKEGQNVTLSCEQNLNHDAMYWYRQDPGQGLRLIYYSQIVNDFQKGDIAEGYSVSREKKESFPLTVTSAQKNPTAFYLCASSLADTQYFGPGTRLTVL.

This chain connects TRBV5-1 to TRBJ2-2; 8 positions agree with TRBD1. With V trimmed by 4 bases and J by 1 base, 9 bases remained unmatched. The CDR3 contains 17 residues. Germline CDR1 and CDR2: SGHRS and YFSETQ. CDR3 region: CASSPSPGQENTGELFF. The CDR3 bases are TGCGCCAGCAGCCCATCCCCGGGACAGGAGAACACCGGGGAGCTGTTTTTT.

The chain combines TRBV7-9 with TRBJ1-4; D possibly corresponds to TRBD1 (5 bases). V was trimmed by 3 bases and J by 3 bases, leaving 8 bases between them. The CDR3 runs 14 residues. Germline lookup yields CDR1 SEHNR and CDR2 FQNEAQ (reference sequence). This chain's CDR3 is CASSFQGSNEKLFF. In DNA form, the CDR3 reads TGTGCCAGCAGCTTCCAGGGATCTAATGAAAAACTGTTTTTT.

The gene calls are TRBV2 and TRBJ1-5; tentative D call: TRBD1 (6 bases). The CDR3 has 14 residues. Germline lookup yields CDR1 SNHLY and CDR2 FYNNEI. Trimming took off 4 bases at V and 6 bases at J, with 13 bases between the two ends. CDR3: CASSGQARGQPQHF. CDR3 in DNA: TGTGCCAGCAGTGGACAGGCGAGGGGTCAGCCCCAGCATTTT.

This clone was counted once. This chain joins TRBV9 and TRBJ2-1; perhaps TRBD2 as D (6 bases). The germline CDR1 and CDR2 sequences are SGDLS and YYNGEE. The CDR3 loop spans 15 amino acids. The V end lost 0 bases, the J end lost 2 bases, and 9 bases lay between the germline ends. The CDR3 DNA sequence: TGTGCCAGCAGCGTAGGAGCGGGTGCCTACAATGAGCAGTTCTTC. It translates to CASSVGAGAYNEQFF.

The J gene is TRBJ1-2, the V gene TRBV5-1, with D perhaps TRBD1 (6 bases). This CDR3 has 16 amino acids. Germline values: CDR1 SGHRS, CDR2 YFSETQ. V lost 0 bases, J lost 0 bases, and 12 bases lay in between. The CDR3 DNA is TGCGCCAGCAGCTTGGCCCCACAGGGAACTAACTATGGCTACACCTTC. This gives the protein CASSLAPQGTNYGYTF.

The gene calls are TRBV27 and TRBJ2-7, with 9 bases lining up with TRBD2. The CDR3 is 15 residues long. From germline, CDR1 is MNHEY and CDR2 SMNVEV (reference sequence). V shed 7 bases, J shed 3 bases, and the junction held 10 bases outside the gene matches. The CDR3 spells CASTPLSGGDYEQYF. Written as DNA, the CDR3 is TGTGCCAGCACCCCCCTTAGCGGGGGAGACTACGAGCAGTACTTC.

The rearrangement links TRBV7-2 to TRBJ1-2; tentatively, D is TRBD1 (5 bases). This CDR3 is built from 13 residues. V was pared by 3 bases and J by 6 bases, with 11 bases between. Germline V gene data show CDR1 as SGHTA and CDR2 as FQGNSA. CDR3 amino acids: CASSFRRGDGYTF. In DNA form, the CDR3 reads TGTGCCAGCAGCTTTAGGAGGGGAGATGGCTACACCTTC.

The chain links TRBV5-1 to TRBJ2-3, with D perhaps being TRBD1 or TRBD2 (6 bases each). The V end lost 2 bases, the J end lost 6 bases, and 16 bases lay between the germline ends. Germline assignment: CDR1 SGHRS and CDR2 YFSETQ. The CDR3 contains 15 residues. For the CDR3, the DNA is TGCGCCAGCAGCTTTAACGGGGGCGAGTTGGATACGCAGTATTTT. It codes for CASSFNGGELDTQYF.